This T cell receptor beta chain was retrieved from a study of spatial heterogeneity in lung cancer. Findings and limits, study-wide: The numbers of ubiquitous and regional expanded TCRs correlated with ubiquitous and regional nonsynonymous mutations, respectively. Intratumoral expanded alpha and beta TCR counts were found to track tumor mutation counts. Coverage of tumor T cells was estimated at 6% to 7.5% for alpha chains and about 13% for beta chains.

Stated time point: sample taken at primary tumor resection. A total of roughly 72 untreated early-stage non-small cell lung cancer patients served as donors. The sequenced material consisted of unsorted whole RNA from tumor, nontumor lung or frozen PBMC. Trimming took 1 base from V and 0 from J; bases not matched to a gene: 3. Germline-derived CDR1 and CDR2 are SGHAT and FQNNGV. The CDR3 loop spans 15 amino acids. Many counts were recorded for this clonotype. Its antigen is still unknown. The library was prepared for alpha chains; this beta chain is a stray read, so its frequency means little. Using its own MiXCR run on the 5' RACE reads, TCRdb lists one record per CDR3 protein. This table holds about 20,000 distinct CDR3 sequences, 5.8% found once.

This TCR came from a female donor with early-stage non-small cell lung cancer. The chain has TRBV11-2 and TRBJ2-7, with 7 bases matching TRBD2. The sample in question was lung tumor tissue, obtained at surgery. The CDR3 region is CASSLGGGGSYEQYF. As DNA, the CDR3 is TGTGCCAGCAGCTTAGGAGGCGGGGGCTCCTACGAGCAGTACTTC. The whole variable domain, filled in from reference TRBV11-2 and TRBJ2-7, reads EAGVAQSPRYKIIEKRQSVAFWCNPISGHATLYWYQQILGQGPKLLIQFQNNGVVDDSQLPKDRFSAERLKGVDSTLKIQPAKLEDSAVYLCASSLGGGGSYEQYFGPGTRLTVT.